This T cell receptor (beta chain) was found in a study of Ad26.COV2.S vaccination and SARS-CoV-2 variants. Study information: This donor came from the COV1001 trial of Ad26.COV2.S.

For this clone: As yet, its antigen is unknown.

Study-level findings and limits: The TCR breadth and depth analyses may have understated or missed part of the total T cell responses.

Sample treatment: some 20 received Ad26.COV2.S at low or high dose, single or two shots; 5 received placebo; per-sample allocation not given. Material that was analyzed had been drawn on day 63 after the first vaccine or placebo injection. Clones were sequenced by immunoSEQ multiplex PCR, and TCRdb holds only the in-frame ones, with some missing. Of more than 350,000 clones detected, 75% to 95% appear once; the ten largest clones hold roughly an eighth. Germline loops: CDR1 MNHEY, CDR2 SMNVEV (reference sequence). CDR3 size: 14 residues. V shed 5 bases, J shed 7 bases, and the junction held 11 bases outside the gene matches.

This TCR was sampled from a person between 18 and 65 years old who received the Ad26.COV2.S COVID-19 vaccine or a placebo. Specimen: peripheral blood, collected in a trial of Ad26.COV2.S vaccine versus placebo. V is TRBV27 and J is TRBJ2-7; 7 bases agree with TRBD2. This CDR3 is CASSALAVPIEQYF. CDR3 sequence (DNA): TGTGCCAGCAGTGCCCTAGCGGTACCTATTGAGCAGTACTTC.